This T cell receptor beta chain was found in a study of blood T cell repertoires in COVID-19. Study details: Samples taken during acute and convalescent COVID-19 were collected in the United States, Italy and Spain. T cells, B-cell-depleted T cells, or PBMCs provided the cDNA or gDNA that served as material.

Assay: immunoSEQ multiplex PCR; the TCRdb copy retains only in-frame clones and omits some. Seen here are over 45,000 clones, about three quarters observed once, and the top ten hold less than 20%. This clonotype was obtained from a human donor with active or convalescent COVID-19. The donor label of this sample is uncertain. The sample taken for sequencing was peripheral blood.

CDR3 amino acids: CATSRDAGGLSDTQYF. The CDR3 nucleotides are TGTGCCACCAGCAGAGATGCGGGAGGCCTCTCAGATACGCAGTATTTT. The chain couples TRBV15 to TRBJ2-3; 8 positions agree with TRBD2. CDR3 size: 16 residues. Germline-derived CDR1 and CDR2 are LNHNV and YYDKDF (reference sequence). V was pared by 0 bases and J by 4 bases, with 6 bases of the junction left unmatched.